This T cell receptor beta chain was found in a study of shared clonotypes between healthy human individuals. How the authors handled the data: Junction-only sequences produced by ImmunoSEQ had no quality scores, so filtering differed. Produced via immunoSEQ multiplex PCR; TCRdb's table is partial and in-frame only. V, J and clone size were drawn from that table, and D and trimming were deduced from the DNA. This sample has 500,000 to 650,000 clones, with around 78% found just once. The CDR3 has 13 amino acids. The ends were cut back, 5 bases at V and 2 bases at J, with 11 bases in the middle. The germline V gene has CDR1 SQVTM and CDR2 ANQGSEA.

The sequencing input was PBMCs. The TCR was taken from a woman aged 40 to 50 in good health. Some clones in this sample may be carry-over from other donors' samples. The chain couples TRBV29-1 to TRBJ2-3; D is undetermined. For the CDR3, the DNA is TGCAGCGTTCGGCAGAGACTCACAGATACGCAGTATTTT. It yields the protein CSVRQRLTDTQYF.